The 25 T cell receptor beta chains listed next were all sequenced from one sample in a study of T-cell reconstitution after alpha-beta-depleted transplantation in children (dated by TCRdb to about 2016). The method behind the library was PCR. The instrument given in TCRdb is Illumina HiSeq 2500. Molecular barcoding was employed in the preparation of TCR libraries, with unique molecular identifiers being used to normalize TCRbeta repertoire quantification. Through fastp at Q25 and MiXCR, TCRdb rebuilt clones from the public reads, retaining in-frame beta chains. Rows with a matching CDR3 protein are joined into one entry that keeps the most common DNA and genes. Here the sample has approximately 430,000 distinct CDR3 sequences; roughly 17% occur a single time. The top ten clones comprise under 30% of the sample. In light of the paper, this sample's treatment or condition label describes: allogeneic hematopoietic cell transplantation with graft depleted of TCRalphabeta T cells and CD19 B cells.

Sequenced here: PBMCs, mostly from graft donor cells, sampled 360 days after TCRalphabeta/CD19-depleted stem cell transplant. Every receptor here comes from a boy under three years old who had a stem cell transplant for Wiskott-Aldrich syndrome, so the T cells may come from the graft donor.

CDR3 amino acids: CASSLGPRGSGETQYF. CDR3 in DNA: TGCGCCAGCAGCTTGGGACCGCGAGGGTCAGGAGAGACCCAGTACTTC. The chain uses TRBV5-1 and TRBJ2-5, with D maybe TRBD2 (5 bases). The CDR3 totals 16 residues. V was cut by 0 bases and J by 4 bases, with 16 bases left in between. CDR1 is SGHRS, CDR2 YFSETQ, per germline.

This clonotype was seen a few times. The chain carries TRBV7-9 and TRBJ2-7, with D uncertain. CDR1 is SEHNR and CDR2 is FQNEAQ in the germline V gene (reference sequence). CDR3 length: 15 amino acids. V was clipped by 1 base and J by 3 bases, with 13 bases between them. The CDR3 coding sequence is TGTGCCAGCAGCTTAGAGGACGGACCCGGCTACGAGCAGTACTTC. Translation: CASSLEDGPGYEQYF.

This clonotype was seen more than once but under ten times. The chain uses TRBV29-1 and TRBJ2-7; D tentatively reads TRBD1 or TRBD2 (5 bases each). The CDR3 extends over 20 amino acids. V lost 1 base and J lost 2, with 30 bases in between. CDR1 is SQVTM, CDR2 ANQGSEA, per germline. The CDR3 sequence is CSVEVIRGFGPLDSAYEQYF. In DNA, the CDR3 is TGCAGCGTTGAAGTTATCCGAGGGTTCGGCCCGCTTGACAGTGCCTACGAGCAGTACTTC.

The V gene is TRBV18, the J gene TRBJ2-3; the match to TRBD2 covers 8 bases. The germline CDR1 and CDR2 sequences are KGHSH and LQKENI. Unmatched junction bases numbered 10, after V lost 8 bases and J lost 3 bases. The CDR3 is 15 amino acids. Here the CDR3 reads CASASGYLKTDTQYF. Written as DNA, the CDR3 is TGTGCCAGCGCTAGCGGGTACCTAAAAACAGATACGCAGTATTTT.

The rearrangement uses TRBV3-1 and TRBJ1-3; 7 bases are a match to TRBD1. After removal of 0 bases from V and 4 bases from J, the junction contained 6 bases not matched to a gene. The CDR3 has 16 residues. Germline loops: CDR1 LGHDT, CDR2 YNNKEL (reference sequence). DNA of the CDR3: TGTGCCAGCAGCCAAGAGACAGGGCCTAAGGGAAACACCATATATTTT. Amino acids: CASSQETGPKGNTIYF.

The table lists this clonotype with many counts. The chain recombines TRBV7-2 with TRBJ2-1; TRBD1 matches at 10 bases. Germline CDR1 and CDR2: SGHTA and FQGNSA. After removal of 1 base from V and 2 bases from J, the junction contained 2 bases not matched to a gene. This CDR3 comprises 16 residues. This chain's CDR3 is CASSLGGQGTYNEQFF. DNA for the CDR3: TGTGCCAGCAGCTTAGGGGGACAGGGGACCTACAATGAGCAGTTCTTC. Based on the CDR3 plus reference TRBV7-2 and TRBJ2-1, the full variable domain is GAGVSQSPSNKVTEKGKDVELRCDPISGHTALYWYRQSLGQGLEFLIYFQGNSAPDKSGLPSDRFSAERTGGSVSTLTIQRTQQEDSAVYLCASSLGGQGTYNEQFFGPGTRLTVL.

V gene TRBV2 combines with J gene TRBJ2-3, with 8 nucleotides matching TRBD2. V lost 5 bases and J lost 2; bases outside the gene matches: 12. The CDR3 is made up of 17 amino acids. CDR1 and CDR2 (germline): SNHLY, FYNNEI. Here the CDR3 reads CASSQVLAGGLTDTQYF. The CDR3 bases are TGTGCCAGCAGTCAAGTGTTGGCGGGGGGCCTCACAGATACGCAGTATTTT.

This clonotype was counted a few times. V and J are TRBV29-1 and TRBJ2-3; 8 bases match TRBD2. V was clipped by 4 bases and J by 6 bases; unmatched bases: 9. The CDR3 extends over 14 amino acids. The V gene's germline CDR1 is SQVTM and CDR2 ANQGSEA. CDR3 nucleotides: TGCAGCGTTGGAGTTAGCGGGGTAGGGGATACGCAGTATTTT. Translating gives CSVGVSGVGDTQYF.

This clonotype was picked up a small number of times. The chain is built from TRBV5-1 and TRBJ2-1, with a tentative D call TRBD2 (5 bases). V lost 0 bases, J lost 10 bases, and 11 bases lay in between. Germline V gene data show CDR1 as SGHRS and CDR2 as YFSETQ. This CDR3 is 13 amino acids long. The CDR3 coding sequence is TGCGCCAGCAGCTTGGCGGGCGGGTTCGAGCAGTTCTTC. Translated, it gives CASSLAGGFEQFF.

This clonotype was observed a handful of times. The V and J genes are TRBV5-5 and TRBJ1-4, with D perhaps matching TRBD1 (6 bases). The germline V gene has CDR1 SGHKS and CDR2 YYEKEE (reference sequence). The V end lost 2 bases, the J end lost 8 bases, and 16 bases lay between the germline ends. This CDR3 comprises 15 residues. The DNA of the CDR3 is TGTGCCAGCAGCTTCCCGACAGGCCTTAGGGAAAAACTGTTTTTT. Its protein is CASSFPTGLREKLFF.

This clonotype has a handful of counts. V and J are TRBV24-1 and TRBJ2-3; tentatively, D is TRBD1 or TRBD2 (5 bases each). CDR3 length: 14 residues. Trimming left V 1 base short and J 2 bases short, with 6 bases between. CDR1 KGHDR and CDR2 SFDVKD come from the germline V gene. The CDR3 coding sequence is TGTGCCACCAGTGATTTCGGGACCACAGATACGCAGTATTTT. Its translation: CATSDFGTTDTQYF.

This clonotype came up a few times. The gene calls are TRBV18 and TRBJ2-1, with a weak D call TRBD1 (6 bases). In germline, CDR1 is KGHSH, CDR2 LQKENI. Trimming took 4 bases from V and 8 from J, leaving 21 bases between them. The CDR3 has 16 amino acids. CDR3 region: CASSLFPGQLADEQFF. The CDR3 DNA is TGTGCCAGCTCACTTTTTCCGGGACAACTGGCGGATGAGCAGTTCTTC.

In this sample, this clonotype turned up a few times. The chain couples TRBV6-5 to TRBJ2-7; the D is unclear. The CDR3 has 16 residues. Looked up from germline, CDR1 is MNHEY and CDR2 is SVGAGI. Trimming cost V 4 bases and J 2 bases, with 18 bases left between them. CDR3 nucleotides: TGTGCCAGCAGTTCACGAGGTTCTTCCCTCCCCTACGAGCAGTACTTC. This sequence encodes CASSSRGSSLPYEQYF.

This clonotype was detected many times. J is TRBJ1-2 and V is TRBV25-1; D gene ambiguous. The CDR3 contains 15 residues. Germline values: CDR1 MGHDK, CDR2 SYGVNS. Between the trimmed V and J ends, which lost 5 bases and 2 bases, there was a span of 15 bases. The CDR3 protein is CASSSGDRRNYGYTF. The CDR3 region has the DNA TGTGCCAGCAGTTCCGGGGATCGCCGCAACTATGGCTACACCTTC.

This clonotype was seen more than once but under ten times. The chain uses TRBV29-1 and TRBJ2-1, with TRBD2 matching 10 bases. CDR1 is SQVTM, CDR2 ANQGSEA, per germline. The J segment lost 4 bases and the V segment lost 4 bases, leaving 10 bases of the junction unmatched. This CDR3 is built from 16 residues. CDR3 protein: CSVAPRFSGGYNEQFF. The CDR3 bases are TGCAGCGTTGCCCCTAGGTTTAGCGGGGGGTACAATGAGCAGTTCTTC.

About this clonotype: With a much larger clone just one base away, this may be a read error. This chain's CDR3 is CASSLDGSSYEQYF. The CDR3 nucleotides read TGTGCCAGCAGCTTAGACGGGAGCTCCTACGAGCAGTACTTC. The rearrangement links TRBV11-2 to TRBJ2-7; a weak D match, TRBD2 (6 bases). Germline-derived CDR1 and CDR2 are SGHAT and FQNNGV. Deletions cut 0 bases from V and 0 bases from J, with 6 bases between. This CDR3 spans 14 amino acids.

A few counts support this clonotype. The V and J genes are TRBV6-2 or TRBV6-3 and TRBJ1-5, with TRBD1 matching 7 bases. CDR1 and CDR2 (germline): MNHEY, SVGEGT. Trimming cost V 6 bases and J 2 bases; bases outside gene matches: 7. The CDR3 is 15 amino acids. CDR3 loop: CASRRGGFGNQPQHF. The CDR3 DNA reads TGTGCCAGCAGGCGAGGGGGCTTTGGCAATCAGCCCCAGCATTTT.

The chain uses TRBV10-3 and TRBJ1-5, with 7 bases identical to TRBD1. The CDR3 totals 15 residues. V was pared by 10 bases and J by 1 base, with 10 bases of the junction left unmatched. The V gene's germline CDR1 is ENHRY and CDR2 SYGVKD. CDR3 DNA sequence: TGTGCCACTCTCCGGGACAGAAGAAGCAATCAGCCCCAGCATTTT. This translates into CATLRDRRSNQPQHF.

J is TRBJ2-2 and V is TRBV20-1; 10 bases fit TRBD2. Trimming removed 0 bases from V and 1 base from J; junction bases left unmatched: 8. The CDR3 contains 18 residues. CDR1 DFQATT and CDR2 SNEGSKA come from the germline V gene (reference sequence). The CDR3 is CSARDRTRLAGNTGELFF. CDR3 DNA: TGCAGTGCTAGAGATCGAACCCGACTAGCGGGGAACACCGGGGAGCTGTTTTTT.

This clonotype was counted ten times or more. With a much larger clone just one base away, this may be a read error. The chain links TRBV7-9 to TRBJ2-7; the D gene is possibly TRBD1 (5 bases). Germline V CDR1 and CDR2: SEHNR, FQNEAQ (reference sequence). This CDR3 contains 12 residues. The V end lost 5 bases, the J end lost 3 bases, and 8 bases lay between the germline ends. CDR3 nucleotide sequence: TGTGCCAGCAGCCCGGACAACTACGAGCAGTACTTC. Its translation is CASSPDNYEQYF. The full variable domain, rest sourced from reference TRBV7-9 and TRBJ2-7, is DTGVSQNPRHKITKRGQNVTFRCDPISEHNRLYWYRQTLGQGPEFLTYFQNEAQLEKSRLLSDRFSAERPKGSFSTLEIQRTEQGDSAMYLCASSPDNYEQYFGPGTRLTVT.

In this sample, this clonotype turned up a few times. The rearrangement uses TRBV6-5 and TRBJ2-5; 9 positions match TRBD2. V shed 0 bases and J 4 bases; nucleotides not matched to a gene: 3. In germline, CDR1 is MNHEY, CDR2 SVGAGI. The CDR3 extends over 15 amino acids. The CDR3 sequence is CASSYSAGGLETQYF. The CDR3 DNA is TGTGCCAGCAGTTACTCTGCGGGGGGGTTAGAGACCCAGTACTTC.

The V gene is TRBV12-3 or TRBV12-4, the J gene TRBJ2-4, with a possible D match to TRBD2 (5 bases). This CDR3 region has 14 residues. V lost 1 base and J lost 4, with 8 bases in between. CDR3 sequence (DNA): TGTGCCAGCAGTTTAGGCCGGGAAAAAAACATTCAGTACTTC. It translates to CASSLGREKNIQYF.

This clonotype was counted between two and nine times. This rearrangement joins TRBV5-1 to TRBJ2-1; 7 nucleotides align to TRBD1. The J segment lost 0 bases and the V segment lost 8 bases, leaving 8 bases of the junction unmatched. This CDR3 has 15 residues. From germline, CDR1 is SGHRS and CDR2 YFSETQ. CDR3: CASKTGFGSYNEQFF. Here the CDR3 DNA reads TGCGCCAGTAAGACAGGGTTCGGCTCCTACAATGAGCAGTTCTTC.

The chain joins TRBV6-1 to TRBJ2-2, with D possibly being TRBD2 (7 bases). Germline V gives CDR1 MNHNS, CDR2 SASEGT. Trimming stripped 8 bases from V and 3 bases from J, with 16 bases between. The CDR3 extends over 15 amino acids. The CDR3 DNA reads as TGTGCCAGCCGCTTGGGGGGGCTTGACACCGGGGAGCTGTTTTTT. It is translated as CASRLGGLDTGELFF.

The genes are TRBV7-8 and TRBJ1-6; D may be TRBD1 (6 bases). The CDR3 is 16 residues long. Germline V CDR1 and CDR2: SGHVS, FQNEAQ. The ends were cut back, 5 bases at V and 7 bases at J, with 18 bases in the middle. CDR3 sequence (DNA): TGTGCCAGCAGCCACACCGTCAGGGGAGGAAATTCACCCCTCCACTTT. This sequence encodes CASSHTVRGGNSPLHF.